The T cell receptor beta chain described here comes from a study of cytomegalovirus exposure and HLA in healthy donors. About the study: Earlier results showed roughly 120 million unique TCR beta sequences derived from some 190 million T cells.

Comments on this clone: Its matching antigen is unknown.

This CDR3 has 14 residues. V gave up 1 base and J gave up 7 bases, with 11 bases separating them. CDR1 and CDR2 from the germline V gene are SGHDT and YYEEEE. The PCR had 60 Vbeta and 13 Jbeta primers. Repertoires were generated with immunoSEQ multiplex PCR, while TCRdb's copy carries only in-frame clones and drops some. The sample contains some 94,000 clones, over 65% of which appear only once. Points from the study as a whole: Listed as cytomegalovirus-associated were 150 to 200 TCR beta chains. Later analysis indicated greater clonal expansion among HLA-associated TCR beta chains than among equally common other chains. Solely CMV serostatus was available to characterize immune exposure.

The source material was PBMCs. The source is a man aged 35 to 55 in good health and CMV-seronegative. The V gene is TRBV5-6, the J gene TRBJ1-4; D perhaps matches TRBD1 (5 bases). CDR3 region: CASSLSRVGEKLFF. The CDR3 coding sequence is TGTGCCAGCAGCTTGTCCAGGGTGGGTGAAAAACTGTTTTTT. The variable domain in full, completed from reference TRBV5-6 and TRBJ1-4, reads DAGVTQSPTHLIKTRGQQVTLRCSPKSGHDTVSWYQQALGQGPQFIFQYYEEEERQRGNFPDRFSGHQFPNYSSELNVNALLLGDSALYLCASSLSRVGEKLFFGSGTQLSVL.